This paragraph reports one T cell receptor (beta chain). This record belongs to a study of blood T cell repertoires in COVID-19. Background on the study: Sites across the United States, Italy and Spain contributed samples from acute and convalescent COVID-19. The analysed material was cDNA or gDNA that came from T cells, B-cell-depleted T cells, or PBMCs.

Original analysis: Estimates of nucleated cell counts were drawn from the amplification of reference gene primers. Sequencing was performed with immunoSEQ multiplex PCR; in TCRdb, only in-frame clones are kept and a portion is missing. The DNA gave D and trimming, while V, J and clone size come from that table. The sample carries 200,000 to 250,000 clones, more than 70% recorded once. This CDR3 is built from 18 residues. Trimming removed 2 bases from V and 0 bases from J; junction bases left unmatched: 5. Germline loops: CDR1 SGHTS, CDR2 YDEGEE. The sequencing input was peripheral blood. The clonotype originates from a woman of 80 years or more with acute or convalescent COVID-19. This rearrangement joins TRBV5-8 to TRBJ2-6; 10 bases line up with TRBD1. The CDR3 DNA follows: TGTGCCAGCAGCTTTAGACAGGGGGCGATCTCTGGGGCCAACGTCCTGACTTTC. The encoded protein is CASSFRQGAISGANVLTF. Looking up the rest from reference TRBV5-8 and TRBJ2-6 gives the full variable domain: EAGVTQSPTHLIKTRGQQATLRCSPISGHTSVYWYQQALGLGLQFLLWYDEGEERNRGNFPPRFSGRQFPNYSSELNVNALELEDSALYLCASSFRQGAISGANVLTFGAGSRLTVL.